The rows below give T cell receptor beta chains drawn from one sample of a study of T-cell reconstitution after alpha-beta-depleted transplantation in children. TCRdb analysed the PCR reads with MiXCR anew, one entry per CDR3 protein. The sample comprises around 230,000 distinct CDR3 sequences, approximately 17% of which are singletons, and roughly two fifths rests with the top ten. The sequencing used PBMCs, mostly from graft donor cells, collected 360 days after TCRalphabeta/CD19-depleted stem cell transplant. These receptors were taken from a male patient under 10 years old who had a stem cell transplant for acute lymphoblastic leukemia, so the T cells may come from the graft donor. Both conserved end residues are part of each CDR3. Fields, in order: J gene, V gene, clone size, D gene, CDR3 length, CDR3 DNA, CDR3 protein. A D gene is named only where the DNA matches it firmly. Clone size, where shown, is once, few, many, or a class for clones that have expanded.

TRBJ2-5	TRBV3-1	-	TRBD2	18	TGTGCCAGCAGCCAAGGTAGCGGGGGCCCGGGTAGTCGAGAGACCCAGTACTTC	CASSQGSGGPGSRETQYF
TRBJ2-1	TRBV4-2	few	TRBD2	15	TGTGCCAGCAGCCGACGACTAGCGGACTACAATGAGCAGTTCTTC	CASSRRLADYNEQFF
TRBJ1-2	TRBV29-1	few	-	13	TGCAGCGTCGACGTGGTGGGATTAGGGGGCTACACCTTC	CSVDVVGLGGYTF
TRBJ2-7	TRBV5-1	-	TRBD2	15	TGCGCCAGCAGCGTCGATACTAGCGGAGCCTACGAGCAGTACTTC	CASSVDTSGAYEQYF
TRBJ2-5	TRBV12-5	few	TRBD1	19	TGTGCTAGTGGTTTGAGTCCACCACCCGTGGACAGGGAGCACGAGACCCAGTACTTC	CASGLSPPPVDREHETQYF
TRBJ2-7	TRBV29-1	few	TRBD2	15	TGCAGCGTTGAAGGCCTAGCGGGGGAAACCTACGAGCAGTACTTC	CSVEGLAGETYEQYF
TRBJ2-5	TRBV15	few	-	15	TGTGCCACCAGCAGAGAGACGGCCGGGACTGGGACCCAGTACTTC	CATSRETAGTGTQYF
TRBJ2-3	TRBV3-1	-	TRBD2	16	TGTGCCAGCAGCCAATTAAGGGCGGGAGATAGGGATACGCAGTATTTT	CASSQLRAGDRDTQYF
TRBJ2-2	TRBV7-9	few	-	15	TGTGCCAGCAGCCCCCCACAGACCAACACCGGGGAGCTGTTTTTT	CASSPPQTNTGELFF
TRBJ1-1	TRBV5-4	-	-	14	TGTGCCAGCACCCTGGGGGTTTTGAACACTGAAGCTTTCTTT	CASTLGVLNTEAFF
TRBJ1-1	TRBV5-5	few	TRBD1	15	TGTGCCAGCAGCTTATGGACAGGGGGGAACGCTGAAGCTTTCTTT	CASSLWTGGNAEAFF
TRBJ2-6	TRBV27	few	-	14	TGTGCCAGCAGTAGCCCCACCGGGGCCAACGTCCTGACTTTC	CASSSPTGANVLTF
TRBJ2-1	TRBV10-1	few	TRBD2	16	TGCGCCAGCAGTGAGTCAGGACTAGGGGCCCGGGGTGAGCAGTTCTTC	CASSESGLGARGEQFF
TRBJ2-5	TRBV20-1	-	TRBD1	16	TGCAGTGCTACGGTCCGGACAGGGGGCTTCATGGAGACCCAGTACTTC	CSATVRTGGFMETQYF
TRBJ2-1	TRBV28	few	-	12	TGTGCCAGCAGGGGGAGGCAGAATGAGCAGTTCTTC	CASRGRQNEQFF
TRBJ1-2	TRBV11-2	-	-	13	TGTGCCAGCAGCCGCACGGGCTTTGGGGGCTACACCTTC	CASSRTGFGGYTF
TRBJ1-1	TRBV30	once	-	13	TGTGCCTGGAGTCTCGTTGGGGTTATGGGAGCTTTCTTT	CAWSLVGVMGAFF
TRBJ1-1	TRBV5-6	-	TRBD1	15	TGTGCCAGCAGCACGCATGGACAGGAGAAGCCTGAAGCTTTCTTT	CASSTHGQEKPEAFF
TRBJ1-5	TRBV12-3/TRBV12-4	-	-	14	TGTGCCAGCAGTGGAGGGTATAGCAATCAGCCCCAGCATTTT	CASSGGYSNQPQHF
TRBJ2-3	TRBV5-6	few	-	15	TGTGCCAGCAGCTTGACGTCCCCCGGCACAGATACGCAGTATTTT	CASSLTSPGTDTQYF
TRBJ2-3	TRBV21-1	-	-	15	TGTGCCAGCAGCAAAGGGGTAGCCGTACATGATGCGCAGTATTTT	CASSKGVAVHDAQYF
TRBJ2-2	TRBV6-2/TRBV6-3	few	TRBD2	14	TGTGCTATTGGACTAGCGGGGGACACCGGGGAGCTGTTTTTT	CAIGLAGDTGELFF
TRBJ2-7	TRBV7-8	-	-	18	TGTGCCAGCAGCTTAGGTCCCAGTGGGGGTCTTTTCTCCTACGAGCAGTACTTC	CASSLGPSGGLFSYEQYF
TRBJ2-1	TRBV21-1	-	-	16	TGTGCCAGCAGCAAAGTCACGCCGGCAGGAGGCAATGAGCAGTTCTTC	CASSKVTPAGGNEQFF
TRBJ2-2	TRBV27	-	-	14	TGTGCCAGCAGTTTATCCGGGTACACCGGGGAGCTGTTTTTT	CASSLSGYTGELFF
TRBJ1-5	TRBV20-1	-	-	14	TGCAGTGCTAGCTGGGGGCTTAGCAATCAGCCCCAGCATTTT	CSASWGLSNQPQHF
TRBJ2-1	TRBV10-3	-	-	19	TGTGCCATCAATGAGTCGCGGGGCAGAGGGCCCGGCTCCTACAATGAGCAGTTCTTC	CAINESRGRGPGSYNEQFF